The 31 T cell receptor beta chains reported below all come from one sample, sequenced in a study of OX40 agonist ivuxolimab in advanced cancers. Produced via immunoSEQ multiplex PCR; TCRdb's table is partial and in-frame only. The top ten hold 7.3% of the sample, which has about 83,000 clones, roughly 84% seen once. The sample was CD4+ or CD8+ T cells sorted from blood, taken in a trial of the OX40 agonist ivuxolimab. All receptors come from an adult with an advanced solid tumor such as melanoma, head and neck, liver or kidney cancer.

This clone was counted between two and nine times. In the same sample, other DNA sequences code for this CDR3. This chain connects TRBV7-8 to TRBJ2-7; 11 nucleotides line up with TRBD2. Germline loops: CDR1 SGHVS, CDR2 FQNEAQ. J was trimmed by 1 base and V by 5 bases; bases with no gene match: 7. This CDR3 spans 16 amino acids. The DNA of the CDR3 is TGTGCCAGCAGCCCTTACAGACTAGCGGGGTCCTACGAGCAGTACTTC. It specifies CASSPYRLAGSYEQYF.

This chain uses TRBV2 with TRBJ1-1, with no clear D. The CDR3 length is 11 residues. The V gene lost 7 bases and the J gene lost 11 bases, with 14 bases spanning the gap. Germline V CDR1 and CDR2: SNHLY, FYNNEI. The CDR3 coding sequence is TGTGCCAGCATCCTAGTCAGTTCGGCTTTCTTT. Translated, it gives CASILVSSAFF.

This chain connects TRBV6-9 to TRBJ2-1, with TRBD2 matching 9 bases. The ends lost 5 bases at V and 6 bases at J; junction bases unmatched: 5. The germline gives CDR1 MNHGY, CDR2 SVAAGI. The CDR3 has 14 residues. The CDR3 coding sequence is TGTGCCAGCAGTGAGGGACTAGCCGGCAATGAGCAGTTCTTC. Its translation: CASSEGLAGNEQFF.

The CDR3 DNA reads TGTGCCAGCAGGGGGACAGGGGGCTCCGGGGAGCTGTTTTTT. It codes for CASRGTGGSGELFF. The rearrangement links TRBV5-6 to TRBJ2-2; 12 bases fit TRBD1. Germline CDR1 reads SGHDT; CDR2 reads YYEEEE. The CDR3 totals 14 residues. Trimming removed 5 bases from V and 6 bases from J; junction bases left unmatched: 2.

V is TRBV5-8 and J is TRBJ1-2; no clear D. V was trimmed by 0 bases and J by 3 bases, leaving 15 bases between them. The germline gives CDR1 SGHTS, CDR2 YDEGEE. This CDR3 is 16 amino acids long. CDR3 in amino acids: CASSLDSGVPYYGYTF. CDR3 DNA: TGTGCCAGCAGCTTGGATTCCGGGGTGCCCTACTATGGCTACACCTTC.

V and J are TRBV14 and TRBJ1-2; TRBD1 agrees at 7 bases. V shed 4 bases, J shed 2 bases, and the junction held 7 bases outside the gene matches. CDR3 length equals 15 residues. In germline, CDR1 is SGHDN, CDR2 FVKESK. The DNA of the CDR3 is TGTGCCAGCAGCCCGACCCGACAGGGCAACTATGGCTACACCTTC. It encodes CASSPTRQGNYGYTF.

The genes are TRBV7-9 and TRBJ2-2; TRBD2 matches 14 bases. CDR3 length: 17 amino acids. V shed 5 bases and J 6 bases; nucleotides not matched to a gene: 8. The germline CDR1 and CDR2 sequences are SEHNR and FQNEAQ (reference sequence). CDR3 amino acids: CASSPRLAGGPPGELFF. In DNA, the CDR3 is TGTGCCAGCAGCCCTCGACTAGCGGGAGGGCCTCCCGGGGAGCTGTTTTTT.

J is TRBJ2-1 and V is TRBV5-1; 9 bases are shared with TRBD1. Germline V gene sequence: CDR1 SGHRS, CDR2 YFSETQ. The J segment lost 5 bases and the V segment lost 2 bases, leaving 2 bases of the junction unmatched. This CDR3 contains 14 residues. In DNA form, the CDR3 reads TGCGCCAGCAGCTTAAGGACAGGGGACAATGAGCAGTTCTTC. Its protein is CASSLRTGDNEQFF.

The V and J genes are TRBV7-2 and TRBJ2-7; the D gene is possibly TRBD2 (6 bases). V was clipped by 2 bases and J by 6 bases, with 8 bases between them. The CDR3 has 12 residues. From germline, CDR1 is SGHTA and CDR2 FQGNSA. The CDR3: CASSLLGGEQYF. In DNA form, the CDR3 reads TGTGCCAGCAGCTTACTGGGGGGCGAGCAGTACTTC.

CDR3 residues: CASNLKTVASTDTQYF. The DNA of the CDR3 is TGCGCCAGCAACCTGAAAACAGTCGCTAGCACAGATACGCAGTATTTT. This chain connects TRBV10-1 to TRBJ2-3, with no clear D. Per germline, CDR1 WNHNN and CDR2 SYGVQD (reference sequence). This CDR3 spans 16 amino acids. Deletions cut 7 bases from V and 0 bases from J, with 17 bases between.

This chain links TRBV6-1 with TRBJ2-1; D not certain. The germline gives CDR1 MNHNS, CDR2 SASEGT. The CDR3 totals 15 residues. The V end lost 6 bases, the J end lost 1 base, and 13 bases lay between the germline ends. The CDR3 bases are TGTGCCAGCAGCCCTCAGTCGGTTTCCTACAATGAGCAGTTCTTC. Protein sequence: CASSPQSVSYNEQFF.

The chain recombines TRBV19 with TRBJ1-2, with 10 bases fitting TRBD1. The CDR3 has 14 residues. Unmatched junction bases numbered 6, after V lost 6 bases and J lost 5 bases. Germline V gene data show CDR1 as LNHDA and CDR2 as SQIVND (reference sequence). The CDR3 loop is CASRTGQGTYGYTF. CDR3 DNA: TGTGCCAGTAGAACGGGACAGGGGACGTATGGCTACACCTTC.

This chain joins TRBV19 and TRBJ1-2, with D hard to call. V gave up 5 bases and J gave up 2 bases, with 9 bases separating them. Germline V gives CDR1 LNHDA, CDR2 SQIVND (reference sequence). The CDR3 is 13 residues long. CDR3 sequence: CASSPGSNYGYTF. The CDR3 region has the DNA TGTGCCAGTAGTCCGGGCAGCAACTATGGCTACACCTTC.

The rearrangement links TRBV10-1 to TRBJ2-1; D may be TRBD2 (6 bases). Per germline, CDR1 WNHNN and CDR2 SYGVQD (reference sequence). The CDR3 extends over 15 amino acids. V was cut by 5 bases and J by 8 bases, with 19 bases left in between. This CDR3 reads CASSQVAGPRDEQFF. In DNA, the CDR3 is TGCGCCAGCAGTCAGGTGGCGGGGCCGAGGGATGAGCAGTTCTTC.

The CDR3 sequence: CASMRDFNTEAFF. In DNA form, the CDR3 reads TGTGCCAGCATGCGGGACTTCAACACTGAAGCTTTCTTT. V usage is TRBV2 and J usage is TRBJ1-1; D possibly corresponds to TRBD1 (5 bases). This CDR3 comprises 13 residues. V was cut by 7 bases and J by 2 bases, with 11 bases left in between. Germline V lookup: CDR1 SNHLY, CDR2 FYNNEI.

This CDR3 reads CASSFVAGVAQNEAFF. As DNA, the CDR3 is TGTGCCAGCAGCTTTGTGGCAGGGGTAGCCCAGAATGAAGCTTTCTTT. This chain joins TRBV5-6 and TRBJ1-1; possible D gene TRBD1, 6 bases. The germline V gene encodes CDR1 SGHDT and CDR2 YYEEEE. CDR3 length: 16 amino acids. V lost 2 bases, J lost 7 bases, and 21 bases lay in between.

The rearrangement links TRBV27 to TRBJ2-7; D may be TRBD1 or TRBD2 (5 bases each). In germline, CDR1 is MNHEY, CDR2 SMNVEV (reference sequence). This CDR3 is built from 14 residues. Trimming took off 2 bases at V and 2 bases at J, with 10 bases between the two ends. CDR3 protein: CASSLKGPPYEQYF. The CDR3 nucleotides are TGTGCCAGCAGTTTAAAGGGACCCCCCTACGAGCAGTACTTC.

This clone was picked up a small number of times. The gene calls are TRBV7-9 and TRBJ1-1, with D hard to call. Looked up from germline, CDR1 is SEHNR and CDR2 is FQNEAQ (reference sequence). Deletions cut 5 bases from V and 5 bases from J, with 9 bases between. The CDR3 covers 12 residues. The CDR3 region is CASSRTLTEAFF. In DNA, the CDR3 is TGTGCCAGCAGCCGGACTTTAACTGAAGCTTTCTTT.

V and J are TRBV7-9 and TRBJ2-7, with 10 bases that match TRBD1. CDR1 and CDR2 from the germline V gene are SEHNR and FQNEAQ (reference sequence). V lost 1 base and J lost 2; bases outside the gene matches: 8. CDR3 length: 17 amino acids. DNA of the CDR3: TGTGCCAGCAGCTTAGTCGAGGGACAGGGGTTTGCCTACGAGCAGTACTTC. It encodes CASSLVEGQGFAYEQYF.

The chain carries TRBV27 and TRBJ1-1, with a possible D match to TRBD1 (5 bases). V lost 2 bases and J lost 4, with 20 bases in between. The germline V gene encodes CDR1 MNHEY and CDR2 SMNVEV (reference sequence). The CDR3 is 17 amino acids. The CDR3 here is CASSLDPRVGGTTEAFF. CDR3 sequence (DNA): TGTGCCAGCAGTTTAGACCCCAGGGTTGGGGGGACCACTGAAGCTTTCTTT.

This clone was picked up one time. The rearrangement uses TRBV27 and TRBJ2-7; TRBD2 matches at 10 bases. Germline V gene data show CDR1 as MNHEY and CDR2 as SMNVEV (reference sequence). The CDR3 sequence is 13 residues long. J gave up 10 bases and V 6 bases, and 9 bases lay outside the gene matches. The CDR3 DNA sequence: TGTGCCAGCAGCCTAGCGGGAGCTTACCAACAGTACTTC. This gives the protein CASSLAGAYQQYF.

The chain carries TRBV7-8 and TRBJ1-3; tentative D call: TRBD1 (5 bases). V was clipped by 5 bases and J by 2 bases, with 13 bases between them. This CDR3 has 15 residues. Germline CDR1 and CDR2: SGHVS and FQNEAQ. For the CDR3, the DNA is TGTGCCAGCAGCCCCTTAGGGGCGGCTGGAAACACCATATATTTT. Translation gives CASSPLGAAGNTIYF.

The rearrangement uses TRBV2 and TRBJ2-3; 7 nucleotides match TRBD1. The germline gives CDR1 SNHLY, CDR2 FYNNEI. The CDR3 consists of 15 residues. Trimming cost V 8 bases and J 2 bases; bases outside gene matches: 10. The CDR3 nucleotides read TGTGCCAGCGGCTCGACAGGGATCCCCACAGATACGCAGTATTTT. Protein product: CASGSTGIPTDTQYF.

A remark on this clone: Germline is not matched at one junction end, which may reflect a read error. The genes are TRBV6-5 and TRBJ2-7, with TRBD2 matching 7 bases. Germline V lookup: CDR1 MNHEY, CDR2 SVGAGI. The CDR3 covers 15 residues. CDR3 sequence reads: CASSGQRGFSYEQCF. CDR3 DNA sequence: TGTGCCAGCAGTGGGCAGCGGGGATTCTCCTACGAGCAGTGCTTC.

J is TRBJ1-1 and V is TRBV6-5, with TRBD1 matching 10 bases. Trimming took 10 bases from V and 2 from J; bases not matched to a gene: 7. Germline V lookup: CDR1 MNHEY, CDR2 SVGAGI. CDR3 length: 14 residues. This chain's CDR3 is CATRDRGRNTEAFF. The CDR3 DNA follows: TGTGCCACCCGGGACAGGGGTCGAAACACTGAAGCTTTCTTT.

This clone was observed a handful of times. The chain combines TRBV19 with TRBJ2-7; 7 bases map to TRBD1. The CDR3 extends over 15 amino acids. V dropped 1 base and J dropped 2; count of bases not matched to a gene: 5. Germline V gives CDR1 LNHDA, CDR2 SQIVND (reference sequence). CDR3 DNA: TGTGCCAGTAGTATAGGACAGGGTAAACCCTACGAGCAGTACTTC. It codes for CASSIGQGKPYEQYF.

The chain couples TRBV19 to TRBJ1-2; no definite D call. The germline V gene has CDR1 LNHDA and CDR2 SQIVND (reference sequence). The CDR3 contains 15 residues. Trimming pared 1 base from V and 2 bases from J, leaving 11 bases between. The CDR3: CASSIGDPRNYGYTF. The CDR3 DNA is TGTGCCAGTAGTATAGGTGACCCTCGAAACTATGGCTACACCTTC. The full variable domain, with the rest looked up from reference TRBV19 and TRBJ1-2, is DGGITQSPKYLFRKEGQNVTLSCEQNLNHDAMYWYRQDPGQGLRLIYYSQIVNDFQKGDIAEGYSVSREKKESFPLTVTSAQKNPTAFYLCASSIGDPRNYGYTFGSGTRLTVV.

The chain uses TRBV7-2 and TRBJ2-2; 7 bases map to TRBD2. Germline lookup yields CDR1 SGHTA and CDR2 FQGNSA. V was pared by 3 bases and J by 1 base, with 8 bases of the junction left unmatched. The CDR3 is made up of 17 amino acids. The CDR3 DNA reads TGTGCCAGCAGCTTCTTAGGGACTACCTTGAACACCGGGGAGCTGTTTTTT. It encodes CASSFLGTTLNTGELFF.

The chain couples TRBV7-2 to TRBJ2-1, with D tentatively TRBD1 or TRBD2 (5 bases each). The CDR3 totals 14 residues. Trimming removed 5 bases at V and 7 bases at J, with 15 bases between. CDR1 SGHTA and CDR2 FQGNSA come from the germline V gene. CDR3 nucleotides: TGTGCCAGCAGCCCACGATACGGGGCAAATGAGCAGTTCTTC. Amino acids: CASSPRYGANEQFF.

The chain couples TRBV18 to TRBJ1-4, with D unclear. V was shortened by 5 bases and J by 0 bases, with 10 bases between the two germline ends. The CDR3 contains 15 residues. The germline gives CDR1 KGHSH, CDR2 LQKENI. CDR3: CASSSLAATNEKLFF. In DNA form, the CDR3 reads TGTGCCAGCTCATCCCTGGCTGCAACTAATGAAAAACTGTTTTTT.

The rearrangement uses TRBV5-5 and TRBJ2-2; D is ambiguous. The CDR3 covers 15 residues. Germline loops: CDR1 SGHKS, CDR2 YYEKEE (reference sequence). Trimming left V 1 base short and J 3 bases short, with 10 bases between. The CDR3, as DNA: TGTGCCAGCAGCTTGTGGGTAGCTTACACCGGGGAGCTGTTTTTT. It is translated as CASSLWVAYTGELFF.